This paragraph covers one T cell receptor beta chain sequence. Original processing methods: For nucleated cells, counts were estimated from reference gene primer amplification. Sequencing used immunoSEQ multiplex PCR; TCRdb keeps in-frame clones, though not all of them. V and J calls and clone size are as listed in that table; D and trimming were resolved from the DNA. The data contain approximately 15,000 clones, around 91% of them singletons. This entry is derived from a study of blood T cell repertoires in COVID-19. CDR1 MNHNY and CDR2 SVGAGI come from the germline V gene (reference sequence). CDR3 size: 16 residues. V lost 5 bases, J lost 4 bases, and 19 bases lay in between.

Sequenced: peripheral blood. The TCR sequence derives from a man aged 55-75 years with active COVID-19. The chain combines TRBV6-6 with TRBJ2-3; perhaps TRBD1 as D (6 bases). CDR3 in DNA: TGTGCCAGCAGTAACAGATGGGGGCGCCCACCAGATACGCAGTATTTT. It yields the protein CASSNRWGRPPDTQYF.